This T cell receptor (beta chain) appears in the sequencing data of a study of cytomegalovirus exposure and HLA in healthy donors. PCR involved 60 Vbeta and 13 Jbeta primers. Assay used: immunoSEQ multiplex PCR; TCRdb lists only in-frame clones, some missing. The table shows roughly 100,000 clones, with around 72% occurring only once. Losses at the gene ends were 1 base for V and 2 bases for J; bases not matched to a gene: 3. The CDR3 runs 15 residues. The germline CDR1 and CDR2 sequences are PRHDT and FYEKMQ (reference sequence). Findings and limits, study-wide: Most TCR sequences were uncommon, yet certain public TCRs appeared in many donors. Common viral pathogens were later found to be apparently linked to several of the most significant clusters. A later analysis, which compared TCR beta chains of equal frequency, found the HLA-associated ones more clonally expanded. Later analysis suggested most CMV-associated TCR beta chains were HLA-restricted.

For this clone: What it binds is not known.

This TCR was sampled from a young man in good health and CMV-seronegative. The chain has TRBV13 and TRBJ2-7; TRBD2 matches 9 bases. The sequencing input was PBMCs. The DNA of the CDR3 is TGTGCCAGCAGCTTAGCCCTAGCGGGGACCTACGAGCAGTACTTC. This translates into CASSLALAGTYEQYF.